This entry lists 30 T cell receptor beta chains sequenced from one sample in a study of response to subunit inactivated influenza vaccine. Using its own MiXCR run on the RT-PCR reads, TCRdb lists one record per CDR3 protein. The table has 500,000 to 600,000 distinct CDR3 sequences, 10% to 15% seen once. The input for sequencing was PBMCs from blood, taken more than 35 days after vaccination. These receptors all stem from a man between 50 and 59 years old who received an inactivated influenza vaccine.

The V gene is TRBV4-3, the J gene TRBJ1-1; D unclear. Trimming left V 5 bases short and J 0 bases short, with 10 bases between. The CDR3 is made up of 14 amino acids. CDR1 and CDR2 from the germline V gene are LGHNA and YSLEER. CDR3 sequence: CASSESTLNTEAFF. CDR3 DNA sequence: TGCGCCAGCAGCGAAAGCACCCTGAACACTGAAGCTTTCTTT.

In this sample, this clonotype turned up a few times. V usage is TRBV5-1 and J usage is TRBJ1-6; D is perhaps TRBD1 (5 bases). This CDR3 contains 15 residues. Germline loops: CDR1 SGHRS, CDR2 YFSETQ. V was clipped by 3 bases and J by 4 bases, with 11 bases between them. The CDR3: CASSSGTAYNSPLHF. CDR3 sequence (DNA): TGCGCCAGCAGCTCAGGGACTGCGTATAATTCACCCCTCCACTTT.

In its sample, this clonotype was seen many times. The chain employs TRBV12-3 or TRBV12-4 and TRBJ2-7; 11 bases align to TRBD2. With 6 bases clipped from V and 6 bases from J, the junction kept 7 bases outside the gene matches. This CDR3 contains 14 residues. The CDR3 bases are TGTGCCAGCAGCTCATATAGCGGGGGGGTCGAGCAGTACTTC. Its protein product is CASSSYSGGVEQYF.

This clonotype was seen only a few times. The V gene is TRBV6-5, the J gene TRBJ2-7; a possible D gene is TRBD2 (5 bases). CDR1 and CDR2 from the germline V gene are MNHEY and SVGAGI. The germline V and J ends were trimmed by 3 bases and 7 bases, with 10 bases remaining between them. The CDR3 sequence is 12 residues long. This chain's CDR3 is CASSYRTGEQYF. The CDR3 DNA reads TGTGCCAGCAGTTATAGGACTGGGGAGCAGTACTTC.

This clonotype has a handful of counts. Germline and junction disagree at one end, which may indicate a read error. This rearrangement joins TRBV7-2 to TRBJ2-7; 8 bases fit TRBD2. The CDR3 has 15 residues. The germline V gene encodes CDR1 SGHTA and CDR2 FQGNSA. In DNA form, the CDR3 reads TGTGCCAGCAGCATAGCCGGGACTAGGACCTACGAGCAGTACTTC. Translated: CASSIAGTRTYEQYF. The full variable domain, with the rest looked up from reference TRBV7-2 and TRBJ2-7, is GAGVSQSPSNKVTEKGKDVELRCDPISGHTALYWYRQSLGQGLEFLIYFQGNSAPDKSGLPSDRFSAERTGGSVSTLTIQRTQQEDSAVYLCASSIAGTRTYEQYFGPGTRLTVT.

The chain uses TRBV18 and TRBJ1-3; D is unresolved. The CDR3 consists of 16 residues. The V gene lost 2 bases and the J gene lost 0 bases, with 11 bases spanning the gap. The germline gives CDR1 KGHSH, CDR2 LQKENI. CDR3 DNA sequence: TGTGCCAGCTCACCATCCAGTTCCTTCTCTGGAAACACCATATATTTT. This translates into CASSPSSSFSGNTIYF.

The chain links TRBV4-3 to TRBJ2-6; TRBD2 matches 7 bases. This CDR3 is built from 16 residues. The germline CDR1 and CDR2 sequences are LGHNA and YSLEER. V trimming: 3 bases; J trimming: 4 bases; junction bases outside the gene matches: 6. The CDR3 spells CASSQGVGRGANVLTF. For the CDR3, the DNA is TGCGCCAGCAGCCAGGGGGTCGGGAGGGGGGCCAACGTCCTGACTTTC.

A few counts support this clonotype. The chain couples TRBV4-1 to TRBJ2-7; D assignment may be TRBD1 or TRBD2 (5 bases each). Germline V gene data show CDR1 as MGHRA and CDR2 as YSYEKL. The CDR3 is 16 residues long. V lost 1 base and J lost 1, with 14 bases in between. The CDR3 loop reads CASSQGLRESSYEQYF. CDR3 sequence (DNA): TGCGCCAGCAGCCAAGGGCTCAGGGAGTCTTCCTACGAGCAGTACTTC.

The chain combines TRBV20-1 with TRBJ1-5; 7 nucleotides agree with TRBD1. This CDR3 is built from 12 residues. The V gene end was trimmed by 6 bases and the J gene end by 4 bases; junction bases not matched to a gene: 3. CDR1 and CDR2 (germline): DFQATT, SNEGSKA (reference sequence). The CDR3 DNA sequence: TGCAGTGCAGAACAGGGGAATCAGCCCCAGCATTTT. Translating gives CSAEQGNQPQHF.

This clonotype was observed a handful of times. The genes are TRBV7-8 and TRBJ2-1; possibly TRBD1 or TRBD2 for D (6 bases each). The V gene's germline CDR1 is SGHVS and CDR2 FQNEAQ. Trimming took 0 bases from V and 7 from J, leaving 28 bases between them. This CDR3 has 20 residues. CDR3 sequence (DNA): TGTGCCAGCAGCTTAGCTGTCGGGAACGCCCAGAGGGGGGTCTATAATGAGCAGTTCTTC. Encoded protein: CASSLAVGNAQRGVYNEQFF.

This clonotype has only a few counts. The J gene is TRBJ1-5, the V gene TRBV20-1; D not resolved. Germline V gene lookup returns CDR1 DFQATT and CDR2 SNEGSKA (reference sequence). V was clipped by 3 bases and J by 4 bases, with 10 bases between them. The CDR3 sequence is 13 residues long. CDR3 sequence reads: CSAREPMNQPQHF. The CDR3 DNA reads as TGCAGTGCTAGGGAACCCATGAATCAGCCCCAGCATTTT.

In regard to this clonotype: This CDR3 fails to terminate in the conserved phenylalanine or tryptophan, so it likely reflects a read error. For the CDR3, the DNA is TGTGCCAGCAGCTTATTAGCGGGGGAATACAATGAGCAGTTCCTC. Residues: CASSLLAGEYNEQFL. This chain connects TRBV7-2 to TRBJ2-1; 9 positions match TRBD2. There are 15 residues in the CDR3. The germline CDR1 and CDR2 sequences are SGHTA and FQGNSA. The ends lost 2 bases at V and 4 bases at J; junction bases unmatched: 3.

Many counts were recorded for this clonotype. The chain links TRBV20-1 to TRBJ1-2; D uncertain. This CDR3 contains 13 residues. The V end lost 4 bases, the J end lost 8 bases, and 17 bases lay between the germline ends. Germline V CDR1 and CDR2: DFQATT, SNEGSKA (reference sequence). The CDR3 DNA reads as TGCAGTGCTAATTACCGAGGGATCCGCGGCTACACCTTC. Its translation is CSANYRGIRGYTF.

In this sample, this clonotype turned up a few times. CDR3 region: CASSLRSRGPNYGYTF. The DNA for the CDR3 is TGTGCCAGCAGCTTGAGGTCCAGGGGCCCTAACTATGGCTACACCTTC. The rearrangement links TRBV7-9 to TRBJ1-2; D is possibly TRBD1 (6 bases). Germline CDR1 reads SEHNR; CDR2 reads FQNEAQ (reference sequence). The CDR3 has 16 amino acids. V dropped 3 bases and J dropped 0 bases, with 14 bases sitting between them.

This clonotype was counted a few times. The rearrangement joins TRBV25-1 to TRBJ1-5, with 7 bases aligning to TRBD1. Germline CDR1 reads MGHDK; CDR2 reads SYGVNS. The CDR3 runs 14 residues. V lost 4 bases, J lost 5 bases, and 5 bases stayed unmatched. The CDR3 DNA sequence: TGTGCCAGCAGTGTGACAGGGATGTATCAGCCCCAGCATTTT. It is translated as CASSVTGMYQPQHF. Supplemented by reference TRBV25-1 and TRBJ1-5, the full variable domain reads EADIYQTPRYLVIGTGKKITLECSQTMGHDKMYWYQQDPGMELHLIHYSYGVNSTEKGDLSSESTVSRIRTEHFPLTLESARPSHTSQYLCASSVTGMYQPQHFGDGTRLSIL.

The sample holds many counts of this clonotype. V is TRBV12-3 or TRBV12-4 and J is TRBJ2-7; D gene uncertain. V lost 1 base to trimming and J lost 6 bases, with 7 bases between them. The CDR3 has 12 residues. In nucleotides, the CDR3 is TGTGCCAGCAGTTTAGAGGTTGGCGAGCAGTACTTC. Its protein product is CASSLEVGEQYF.

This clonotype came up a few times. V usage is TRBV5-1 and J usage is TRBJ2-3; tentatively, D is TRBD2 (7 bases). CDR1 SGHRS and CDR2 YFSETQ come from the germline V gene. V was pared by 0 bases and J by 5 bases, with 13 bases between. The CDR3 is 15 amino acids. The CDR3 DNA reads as TGCGCCAGCAGCTTGGACGGGGGGCCGCAAGATACGCAGTATTTT. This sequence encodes CASSLDGGPQDTQYF.

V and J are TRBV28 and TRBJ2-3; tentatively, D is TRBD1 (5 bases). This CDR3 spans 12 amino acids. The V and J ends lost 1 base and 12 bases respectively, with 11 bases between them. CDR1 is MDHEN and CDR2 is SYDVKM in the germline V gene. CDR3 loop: CASSLLVGAQYF. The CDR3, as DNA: TGTGCCAGCAGTTTATTGGTAGGGGCACAGTATTTT.

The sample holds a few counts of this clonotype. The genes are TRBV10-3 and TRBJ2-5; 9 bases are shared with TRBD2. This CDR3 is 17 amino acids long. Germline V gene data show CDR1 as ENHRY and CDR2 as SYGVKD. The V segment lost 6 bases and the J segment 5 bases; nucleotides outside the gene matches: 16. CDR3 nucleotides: TGTGCCATCAGCCCACGGGGTAGCGGGGGCGCCTTTGAGACCCAGTACTTC. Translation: CAISPRGSGGAFETQYF.

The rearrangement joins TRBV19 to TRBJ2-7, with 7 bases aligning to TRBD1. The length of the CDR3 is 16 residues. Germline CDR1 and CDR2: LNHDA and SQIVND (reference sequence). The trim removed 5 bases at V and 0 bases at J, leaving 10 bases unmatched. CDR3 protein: CASSSNRGQFSYEQYF. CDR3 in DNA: TGTGCCAGTAGTTCCAACAGGGGACAATTCTCCTACGAGCAGTACTTC.

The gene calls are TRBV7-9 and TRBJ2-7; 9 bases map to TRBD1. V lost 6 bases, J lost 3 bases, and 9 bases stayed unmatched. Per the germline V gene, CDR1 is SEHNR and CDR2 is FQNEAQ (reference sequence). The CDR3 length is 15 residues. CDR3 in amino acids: CASRPEGQGSYEQYF. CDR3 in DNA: TGTGCCAGCAGGCCTGAGGGACAGGGAAGCTACGAGCAGTACTTC.

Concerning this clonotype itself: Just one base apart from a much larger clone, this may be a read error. The CDR3 sequence: CASRQDRQPFYEQYF. As DNA, the CDR3 is TGTGCCAGCAGACAAGATCGACAGCCTTTCTACGAGCAGTACTTC. The chain has TRBV3-1 and TRBJ2-7, with D perhaps TRBD1 (5 bases). There are 15 residues in the CDR3. Germline V lookup: CDR1 LGHDT, CDR2 YNNKEL (reference sequence).

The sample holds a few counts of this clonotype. The CDR3 coding sequence is TGTGCCAGCAGCCCAACCTCGAGCCCCGGAGGGACCCAGTACTTC. This translates into CASSPTSSPGGTQYF. The chain uses TRBV7-2 and TRBJ2-5; D is possibly TRBD2 (5 bases). This CDR3 region has 15 residues. Per the germline V gene, CDR1 is SGHTA and CDR2 is FQGNSA. Trimming left V 5 bases short and J 7 bases short, with 20 bases between.

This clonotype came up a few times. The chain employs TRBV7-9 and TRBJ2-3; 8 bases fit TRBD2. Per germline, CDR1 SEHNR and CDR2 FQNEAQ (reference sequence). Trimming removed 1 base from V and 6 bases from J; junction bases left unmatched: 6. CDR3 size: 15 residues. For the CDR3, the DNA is TGTGCCAGCAGCTTAGTGCGGGGGGCGAGGGATACGCAGTATTTT. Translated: CASSLVRGARDTQYF.

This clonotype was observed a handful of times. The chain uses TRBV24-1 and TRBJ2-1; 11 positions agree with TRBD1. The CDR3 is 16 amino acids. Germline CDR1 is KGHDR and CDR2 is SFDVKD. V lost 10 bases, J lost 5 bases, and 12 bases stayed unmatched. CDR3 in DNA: TGTGCCACTAGTTCGGGGGACAGGGGGTTCGACAATGAGCAGTTCTTC. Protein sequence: CATSSGDRGFDNEQFF.

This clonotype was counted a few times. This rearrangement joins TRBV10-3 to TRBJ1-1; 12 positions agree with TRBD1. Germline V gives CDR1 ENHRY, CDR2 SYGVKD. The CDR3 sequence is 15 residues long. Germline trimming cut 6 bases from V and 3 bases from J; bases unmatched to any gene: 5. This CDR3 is CAIRGQGALDTEAFF. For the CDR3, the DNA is TGTGCCATCAGGGGACAGGGGGCGTTGGACACTGAAGCTTTCTTT.

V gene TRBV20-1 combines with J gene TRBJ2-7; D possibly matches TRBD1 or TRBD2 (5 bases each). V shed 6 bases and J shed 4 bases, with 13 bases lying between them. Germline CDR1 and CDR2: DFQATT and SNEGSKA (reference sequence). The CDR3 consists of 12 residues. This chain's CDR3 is CSAGDQWYEQYF. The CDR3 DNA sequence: TGCAGTGCCGGGGACCAATGGTACGAGCAGTACTTC.

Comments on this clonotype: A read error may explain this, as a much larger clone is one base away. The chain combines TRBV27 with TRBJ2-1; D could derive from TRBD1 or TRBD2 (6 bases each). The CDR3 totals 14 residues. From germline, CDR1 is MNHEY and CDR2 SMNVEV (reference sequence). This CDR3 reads CASSLVGGDNEQCF. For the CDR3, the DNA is TGTGCCAGCAGTTTAGTTGGAGGGGACAATGAGCAGTGCTTC.

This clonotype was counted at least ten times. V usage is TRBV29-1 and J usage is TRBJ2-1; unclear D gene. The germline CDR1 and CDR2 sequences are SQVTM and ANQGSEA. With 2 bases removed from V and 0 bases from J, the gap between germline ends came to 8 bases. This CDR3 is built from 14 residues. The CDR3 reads CSVELRGSYNEQFF. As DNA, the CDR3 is TGCAGCGTTGAACTCAGAGGCTCCTACAATGAGCAGTTCTTC.

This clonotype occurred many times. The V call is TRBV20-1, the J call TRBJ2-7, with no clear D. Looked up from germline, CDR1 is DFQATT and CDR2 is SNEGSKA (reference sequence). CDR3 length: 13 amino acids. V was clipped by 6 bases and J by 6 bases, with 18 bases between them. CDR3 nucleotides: TGCAGTGCCCCACTAACAGCCCTCCCCGAGCAGTACTTC. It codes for CSAPLTALPEQYF.